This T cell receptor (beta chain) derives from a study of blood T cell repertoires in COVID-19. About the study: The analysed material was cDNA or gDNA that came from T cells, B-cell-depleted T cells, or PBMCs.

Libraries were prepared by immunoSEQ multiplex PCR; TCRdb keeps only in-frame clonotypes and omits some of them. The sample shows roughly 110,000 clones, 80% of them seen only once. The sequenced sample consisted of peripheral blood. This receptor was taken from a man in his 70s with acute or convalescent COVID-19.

The chain's CDR3 is CASSLGPPGISYEQYF. The CDR3, as DNA: TGTGCCAGCAGCTTGGGGCCTCCGGGGATCTCCTACGAGCAGTACTTC. The chain joins TRBV5-4 to TRBJ2-7, with D possibly matching TRBD2 (5 bases). Per germline, CDR1 SGHNT and CDR2 YYREEE (reference sequence). Trimming cost V 0 bases and J 0 bases, with 13 bases left between them. The CDR3 contains 16 residues.